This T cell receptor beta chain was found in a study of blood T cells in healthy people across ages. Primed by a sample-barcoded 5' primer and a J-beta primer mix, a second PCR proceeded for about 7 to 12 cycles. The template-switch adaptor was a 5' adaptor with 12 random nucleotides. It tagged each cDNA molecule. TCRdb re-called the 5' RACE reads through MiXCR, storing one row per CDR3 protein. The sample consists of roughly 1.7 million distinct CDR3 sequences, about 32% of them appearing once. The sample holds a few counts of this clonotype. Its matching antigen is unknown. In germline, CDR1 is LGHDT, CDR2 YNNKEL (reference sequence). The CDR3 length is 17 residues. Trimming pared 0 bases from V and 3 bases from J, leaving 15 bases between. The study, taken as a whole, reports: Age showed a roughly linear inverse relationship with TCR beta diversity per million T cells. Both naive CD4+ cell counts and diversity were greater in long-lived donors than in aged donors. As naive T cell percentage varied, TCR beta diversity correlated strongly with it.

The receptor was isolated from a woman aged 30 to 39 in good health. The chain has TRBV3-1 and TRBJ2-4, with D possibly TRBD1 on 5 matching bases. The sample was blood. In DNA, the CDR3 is TGTGCCAGCAGCCAAGATAAAGGGGCGTCGGGCAAAAACATTCAGTACTTC. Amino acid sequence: CASSQDKGASGKNIQYF.